These 29 T cell receptor beta chains originate from one sample sequenced in a study of blood T cell repertoires in COVID-19. The assay was immunoSEQ multiplex PCR, and TCRdb's table has in-frame clones only and misses some. Counted here are about 200,000 clones, around 76% occurring once; the ten biggest clones make up 6.5% to 9.5%. Material: peripheral blood. The receptors come from a woman in her sixties or seventies with COVID-19, enrolled during active disease.

This chain connects TRBV14 to TRBJ2-1; 10 bases are a match to TRBD1. CDR1 is SGHDN and CDR2 is FVKESK in the germline V gene. With V trimmed by 4 bases and J by 7 bases, 13 bases remained unmatched. There are 17 residues in the CDR3. CDR3 DNA sequence: TGTGCCAGCAGCCCCATTGGTGGGACAGGGGCAAAAAATGAGCAGTTCTTC. This gives the protein CASSPIGGTGAKNEQFF. Supplemented by reference TRBV14 and TRBJ2-1, the full variable domain reads EAGVTQFPSHSVIEKGQTVTLRCDPISGHDNLYWYRRVMGKEIKFLLHFVKESKQDESGMPNNRFLAERTGGTYSTLKVQPAELEDSGVYFCASSPIGGTGAKNEQFFGPGTRLTVL.

The V and J genes are TRBV5-1 and TRBJ1-2, with D possibly matching TRBD1 (6 bases). Between the trimmed V and J ends, which lost 0 bases and 4 bases, there was a span of 10 bases. The CDR3 length is 14 residues. Germline V gene data show CDR1 as SGHRS and CDR2 as YFSETQ. The CDR3 spells CASSLDRAAYGYTF. CDR3 sequence (DNA): TGCGCCAGCAGCTTGGACAGGGCCGCCTATGGCTACACCTTC.

This clone was observed once. The chain has TRBV4-3 and TRBJ2-2; D is undetermined. The V gene lost 0 bases and the J gene lost 2 bases, with 7 bases spanning the gap. The CDR3 loop spans 15 amino acids. CDR1 is LGHNA and CDR2 is YSLEER in the germline V gene. In DNA form, the CDR3 reads TGCGCCAGCAGCCAAGATCTACTCAACACCGGGGAGCTGTTTTTT. Amino acids: CASSQDLLNTGELFF.

The chain carries TRBV9 and TRBJ1-2; D may be TRBD1 (6 bases). V lost 0 bases to trimming and J lost 8 bases, with 17 bases between them. CDR3 length: 15 amino acids. Germline V gene sequence: CDR1 SGDLS, CDR2 YYNGEE. CDR3 region: CASSVAPHQGLGYTF. The CDR3 DNA is TGTGCCAGCAGCGTAGCTCCCCACCAGGGGCTCGGCTACACCTTC.

The rearrangement links TRBV20-1 to TRBJ2-6; possible D gene TRBD1, 6 bases. The V gene's germline CDR1 is DFQATT and CDR2 SNEGSKA (reference sequence). The V end was cut by 5 bases, the J end by 14 bases, with 13 bases between. The CDR3 consists of 11 residues. The CDR3 bases are TGCAGTGCTGAGGGGGACATGTTCCTGACTTTC. Its translation is CSAEGDMFLTF.

The chain employs TRBV7-3 and TRBJ1-1; 8 bases fit TRBD1. The germline V gene encodes CDR1 SGHTA and CDR2 FQGTGA. V gave up 6 bases and J gave up 7 bases; unmatched junction bases: 7. This CDR3 comprises 13 residues. The CDR3 DNA reads TGTGCCAGCAGTCAAGGACAGGGAGGTGAAGCTTTCTTT. It is translated as CASSQGQGGEAFF.

The chain joins TRBV25-1 to TRBJ2-2; 14 nucleotides match TRBD2. The length of the CDR3 is 16 residues. CDR1 MGHDK and CDR2 SYGVNS come from the germline V gene. The V segment lost 6 bases and the J segment 3 bases; nucleotides outside the gene matches: 3. The CDR3 sequence: CASSRGLAGDTGELFF. DNA for the CDR3: TGTGCCAGCAGCCGGGGACTAGCGGGAGACACCGGGGAGCTGTTTTTT.

This chain connects TRBV7-9 to TRBJ2-1; D is possibly TRBD2 (6 bases). Germline V gives CDR1 SEHNR, CDR2 FQNEAQ (reference sequence). CDR3 length: 13 residues. Trimming took off 2 bases at V and 6 bases at J, with 8 bases between the two ends. The CDR3 nucleotides read TGTGCCAGCAGCTTATACGGGGGCAATGAGCAGTTCTTC. This sequence encodes CASSLYGGNEQFF.

The V call is TRBV2, the J call TRBJ1-5; no definite D call. V was trimmed by 4 bases and J by 3 bases, leaving 13 bases between them. The CDR3 consists of 15 residues. CDR1 and CDR2 from the germline V gene are SNHLY and FYNNEI. The CDR3 nucleotides read TGTGCCAGCAGTGTCTCGGGTAGCAACAATCAGCCCCAGCATTTT. It encodes CASSVSGSNNQPQHF. Together with reference TRBV2 and TRBJ1-5, the CDR3 gives the full variable domain: EPEVTQTPSHQVTQMGQEVILRCVPISNHLYFYWYRQILGQKVEFLVSFYNNEISEKSEIFDDQFSVERPDGSNFTLKIRSTKLEDSAMYFCASSVSGSNNQPQHFGDGTRLSIL.

This chain connects TRBV9 to TRBJ2-3; 11 bases align to TRBD2. Trimming removed 0 bases from V and 2 bases from J; junction bases left unmatched: 5. CDR3 length equals 17 residues. Germline V gene sequence: CDR1 SGDLS, CDR2 YYNGEE. The CDR3 nucleotides are TGTGCCAGCAGCGTAGAGGGTAGCGGGGGGGCCACAGATACGCAGTATTTT. Protein sequence: CASSVEGSGGATDTQYF.

A few counts support this clone. V and J are TRBV19 and TRBJ2-5; possible D gene TRBD2, 6 bases. CDR1 is LNHDA and CDR2 is SQIVND in the germline V gene (reference sequence). The V gene lost 3 bases and the J gene lost 2 bases, with 10 bases spanning the gap. CDR3 length equals 14 residues. The CDR3 is CASSIGGPQETQYF. The CDR3 nucleotides read TGTGCCAGTAGTATCGGGGGACCTCAAGAGACCCAGTACTTC. Based on the CDR3 plus reference TRBV19 and TRBJ2-5, the full variable domain is DGGITQSPKYLFRKEGQNVTLSCEQNLNHDAMYWYRQDPGQGLRLIYYSQIVNDFQKGDIAEGYSVSREKKESFPLTVTSAQKNPTAFYLCASSIGGPQETQYFGPGTRLLVL.

This rearrangement joins TRBV6-2 or TRBV6-3 to TRBJ1-5, with D possibly being TRBD1 (5 bases). The CDR3 runs to 13 residues. The V and J ends lost 2 bases and 6 bases respectively, with 8 bases between them. From germline, CDR1 is MNHEY and CDR2 SVGEGT. The DNA for the CDR3 is TGTGCCAGCAGTTACGATGGGGCTCAGCCCCAGCATTTT. Its protein is CASSYDGAQPQHF.

The gene calls are TRBV6-5 and TRBJ2-1; 11 bases map to TRBD1. Per the germline V gene, CDR1 is MNHEY and CDR2 is SVGAGI. After removal of 2 bases from V and 15 bases from J, the junction contained 6 bases not matched to a gene. CDR3 size: 13 residues. CDR3 protein: CASSYQDRGLPFF. CDR3 DNA: TGTGCCAGCAGTTACCAGGACAGGGGGCTTCCGTTCTTC.

This chain joins TRBV11-1 and TRBJ2-1; D not resolved. The ends were cut back, 5 bases at V and 6 bases at J, with 11 bases in the middle. CDR1 is SGHAT and CDR2 is FQDESV in the germline V gene (reference sequence). This CDR3 has 13 amino acids. In DNA form, the CDR3 reads TGTGCCAGCAGCCCCCGGGTAGTCAATGAGCAGTTCTTC. As protein: CASSPRVVNEQFF.

This clone was found once. The V and J genes are TRBV7-2 and TRBJ2-1; the match to TRBD1 covers 10 bases. The V gene end was trimmed by 0 bases and the J gene end by 6 bases; junction bases not matched to a gene: 2. The CDR3 is 15 residues long. The germline gives CDR1 SGHTA, CDR2 FQGNSA. The CDR3 nucleotides are TGTGCCAGCAGCTTAGCCGGGACAGGGGTCAATGAGCAGTTCTTC. Encoded protein: CASSLAGTGVNEQFF.

The table lists this clone with a few counts. This sequence joins TRBV11-1 and TRBJ1-1; no reliable D call. Trimming removed 3 bases from V and 0 bases from J, with 14 bases in between. CDR3 length equals 16 residues. Germline V gene lookup returns CDR1 SGHAT and CDR2 FQDESV (reference sequence). The DNA for the CDR3 is TGTGCCAGCAGCTTGGGCCGCGGGCGGGTGAACACTGAAGCTTTCTTT. Translating gives CASSLGRGRVNTEAFF.

The chain joins TRBV19 to TRBJ1-4; 7 bases map to TRBD1. This CDR3 has 12 residues. Trimming took 3 bases from V and 12 from J; bases not matched to a gene: 4. The germline V gene encodes CDR1 LNHDA and CDR2 SQIVND (reference sequence). DNA for the CDR3: TGTGCCAGTAGTATTGACGGGACAGAACTGTTTTTT. Protein product: CASSIDGTELFF.

In its sample, this clone was seen a few times. The chain employs TRBV28 and TRBJ1-5; D may be TRBD1 (6 bases). This CDR3 comprises 14 residues. Deletions cut 9 bases from V and 3 bases from J, with 15 bases between. From germline, CDR1 is MDHEN and CDR2 SYDVKM. CDR3 in DNA: TGTGCCAGTTATACTGGGGGCCTCAATCAGCCCCAGCATTTT. Protein: CASYTGGLNQPQHF.

This clone was seen ten or more times. The CDR3 bases are TGTGCCAGTAGAGTATCCGCACAGCTCTATGGCTACACCTTC. This codes for CASRVSAQLYGYTF. V is TRBV19 and J is TRBJ1-2; D call uncertain. V lost 6 bases and J 4 bases, leaving 15 bases between the germline ends. The CDR3 sequence is 14 residues long. Germline CDR1 reads LNHDA; CDR2 reads SQIVND (reference sequence).

This clone came up a few times. The chain carries TRBV7-9 and TRBJ2-1, with 12 bases lining up with TRBD2. Trimming at V came to 5 bases and at J to 0 bases, leaving 8 bases not matched to a gene. This CDR3 contains 18 residues. The germline V gene has CDR1 SEHNR and CDR2 FQNEAQ (reference sequence). CDR3 bases: TGTGCCAGCAGCGGTAGCGGACTAGCGGGATACTCCTACAATGAGCAGTTCTTC. Translation gives CASSGSGLAGYSYNEQFF.

The rearrangement joins TRBV5-1 to TRBJ2-3; 7 bases are a match to TRBD2. Germline V CDR1 and CDR2: SGHRS, YFSETQ. This CDR3 comprises 15 residues. V was pared by 3 bases and J by 4 bases, with 8 bases of the junction left unmatched. Here the CDR3 DNA reads TGCGCCAGCAGCTGGACTAGGAGGGCGGCAGATACGCAGTATTTT. As protein: CASSWTRRAADTQYF.

The chain links TRBV14 to TRBJ1-4; D is ambiguous. CDR1 SGHDN and CDR2 FVKESK come from the germline V gene. The CDR3 is made up of 16 amino acids. V lost 0 bases to trimming and J lost 3 bases, with 11 bases between them. This CDR3 reads CASSQDPGSSNEKLFF. The CDR3, as DNA: TGTGCCAGCAGCCAAGATCCGGGGAGCTCTAATGAAAAACTGTTTTTT. Complete variable domain (other parts from reference TRBV14 and TRBJ1-4): EAGVTQFPSHSVIEKGQTVTLRCDPISGHDNLYWYRRVMGKEIKFLLHFVKESKQDESGMPNNRFLAERTGGTYSTLKVQPAELEDSGVYFCASSQDPGSSNEKLFFGSGTQLSVL.

The chain combines TRBV28 with TRBJ1-6; TRBD1 is a possible D gene (6 bases). Germline values: CDR1 MDHEN, CDR2 SYDVKM. The CDR3 is 16 amino acids. The V gene lost 4 bases and the J gene lost 4 bases, with 14 bases spanning the gap. The CDR3 coding sequence is TGTGCCAGCAGTTCACCGACAGGAGGATATAATTCACCCCTCCACTTT. Translation: CASSSPTGGYNSPLHF.

The chain links TRBV6-2 or TRBV6-3 to TRBJ1-1; D gene unclear. The CDR3 has 14 residues. The V end lost 0 bases, the J end lost 3 bases, and 8 bases lay between the germline ends. Germline V gives CDR1 MNHEY, CDR2 SVGEGT. The CDR3 DNA sequence: TGTGCCAGCAGTTACTCTACAGCGGACACTGAAGCTTTCTTT. Translated, it gives CASSYSTADTEAFF.

The gene calls are TRBV30 and TRBJ2-7; a weak D match, TRBD1 (6 bases). The CDR3 runs to 14 residues. V gave up 3 bases and J gave up 11 bases, with 23 bases separating them. The germline gives CDR1 GTSNPN, CDR2 SVGIG (reference sequence). In DNA, the CDR3 is TGTGCCTGGAGAATCACAGGGATTATTTATTCAGAGTACGTC. As protein: CAWRITGIIYSEYV.

This clone came up once. The chain is built from TRBV20-1 and TRBJ2-3; no clear D. V was shortened by 6 bases and J by 5 bases, with 6 bases between the two germline ends. This CDR3 is built from 10 residues. Germline V gene lookup returns CDR1 DFQATT and CDR2 SNEGSKA (reference sequence). CDR3 DNA: TGCAGTGCGTCAGTAGATACGCAGTATTTT. It is translated as CSASVDTQYF.

The J gene is TRBJ1-4, the V gene TRBV12-3 or TRBV12-4, with D possibly being TRBD1 (6 bases). CDR3 size: 13 residues. The V end was cut by 9 bases, the J end by 4 bases, with 12 bases between. CDR3 loop: CASRQANNEKLFF. The CDR3 nucleotides are TGTGCCAGTCGACAGGCAAATAATGAAAAACTGTTTTTT.

The chain couples TRBV18 to TRBJ2-5; 7 bases match TRBD1. Trimming removed 5 bases from V and 1 base from J; junction bases left unmatched: 10. In germline, CDR1 is KGHSH, CDR2 LQKENI. CDR3 size: 16 residues. The CDR3 is CASSTISGQLQETQYF. The CDR3 coding sequence is TGTGCCAGCTCAACAATATCGGGACAGCTCCAAGAGACCCAGTACTTC.

This sequence joins TRBV5-5 and TRBJ1-2, with D perhaps matching TRBD1 (5 bases). The V and J ends lost 4 bases and 7 bases respectively, with 14 bases between them. The germline CDR1 and CDR2 sequences are SGHKS and YYEKEE (reference sequence). The CDR3 has 13 residues. The CDR3 bases are TGTGCCAGCAGCCAAGGGGCCGCCGGTGGCTACACCTTC. The encoded protein is CASSQGAAGGYTF.